The rows below give T cell receptor beta chains drawn from one sample of a study of OX40 agonist ivuxolimab in advanced cancers. Profiled with immunoSEQ multiplex PCR; TCRdb holds only in-frame clones, not every one. The sample comprises tens of thousands of clones, around nine tenths of which are singletons, and 1.1% rests with the top ten. Sequenced material: CD4+ or CD8+ T cells sorted from blood, taken in a trial of the OX40 agonist ivuxolimab. Every receptor here comes from an adult with an advanced solid tumor such as melanoma, head and neck, liver or kidney cancer. CDR3s include the opening cysteine and the closing phenylalanine or tryptophan. A D gene is named only where the DNA matches it firmly. Only some rows state a clone size, as once, few, many or a class for expanded clones.

J,D,V,size,CDR3,DNA
TRBJ1-4,NA,TRBV27,NA,CASSQNYQAGKLFF,TGTGCCAGCAGTCAAAACTATCAGGCGGGAAAACTGTTTTTT
TRBJ2-5,NA,TRBV5-1,NA,CASSLDLSEETQYF,TGCGCCAGCAGCTTAGATCTATCAGAGGAGACCCAGTACTTC
TRBJ2-3,TRBD2,TRBV19,NA,CASKDASGASTDTQYF,TGTGCCAGTAAAGACGCTAGCGGGGCTAGCACAGATACGCAGTATTTT
TRBJ1-5,NA,TRBV5-4,NA,CASSLRGTNQPQHF,TGTGCCAGCAGCTTGCGGGGGACCAATCAGCCCCAGCATTTT
TRBJ2-7,NA,TRBV30,NA,CAWSRLEGYEQYF,TGTGCCTGGAGCAGACTAGAGGGCTACGAGCAGTACTTC
TRBJ2-7,TRBD1,TRBV5-1,NA,CASCPETGGYEQYF,TGCGCCAGCTGCCCAGAGACAGGGGGCTACGAGCAGTACTTC
TRBJ2-7,TRBD2,TRBV28,NA,CASRGTSGRVDEQYF,TGTGCCAGCAGAGGGACTAGCGGGAGGGTGGACGAGCAGTACTTC
TRBJ2-7,NA,TRBV6-6,NA,CASSYDIGQRSYEQYF,TGTGCCAGCAGTTACGATATCGGACAGCGTTCCTACGAGCAGTACTTC
TRBJ2-7,NA,TRBV19,NA,CASSRNSGSYEQYF,TGTGCCAGTAGTCGCAATAGCGGCTCCTACGAGCAGTACTTC
TRBJ1-1,NA,TRBV13,NA,CASVRGRGNTEAFF,TGTGCCAGTGTCCGGGGCAGGGGGAACACTGAAGCTTTCTTT
TRBJ1-4,NA,TRBV2,few,CATTTRVGEKLFF,TGTGCCACCACAACCAGAGTGGGGGAAAAACTGTTTTTT
TRBJ1-4,TRBD1,TRBV11-2,NA,CASSLAGQAFEKLFF,TGTGCCAGCAGCTTAGCGGGACAGGCGTTCGAAAAACTGTTTTTT
TRBJ2-5,TRBD1,TRBV5-1,NA,CASSSGTGRGETQYF,TGCGCCAGCAGCTCAGGGACAGGGAGAGGAGAGACCCAGTACTTC
TRBJ1-3,NA,TRBV4-3,NA,CASSQGRQRNSGNTIYF,TGCGCCAGCAGCCAAGGAAGACAGCGCAACTCTGGAAACACCATATATTTT
TRBJ2-5,NA,TRBV27,NA,CASSSPPAGETQYF,TGTGCCAGCAGTTCCCCCCCCGCCGGAGAGACCCAGTACTTC
TRBJ1-5,TRBD1,TRBV28,once,CASSRQGAGQPQHF,TGTGCCAGCAGTCGACAGGGGGCCGGTCAGCCCCAGCATTTT
TRBJ1-1,NA,TRBV19,once,CASGKGGLITEAFF,TGTGCCAGTGGAAAGGGGGGTCTTATCACTGAAGCTTTCTTT